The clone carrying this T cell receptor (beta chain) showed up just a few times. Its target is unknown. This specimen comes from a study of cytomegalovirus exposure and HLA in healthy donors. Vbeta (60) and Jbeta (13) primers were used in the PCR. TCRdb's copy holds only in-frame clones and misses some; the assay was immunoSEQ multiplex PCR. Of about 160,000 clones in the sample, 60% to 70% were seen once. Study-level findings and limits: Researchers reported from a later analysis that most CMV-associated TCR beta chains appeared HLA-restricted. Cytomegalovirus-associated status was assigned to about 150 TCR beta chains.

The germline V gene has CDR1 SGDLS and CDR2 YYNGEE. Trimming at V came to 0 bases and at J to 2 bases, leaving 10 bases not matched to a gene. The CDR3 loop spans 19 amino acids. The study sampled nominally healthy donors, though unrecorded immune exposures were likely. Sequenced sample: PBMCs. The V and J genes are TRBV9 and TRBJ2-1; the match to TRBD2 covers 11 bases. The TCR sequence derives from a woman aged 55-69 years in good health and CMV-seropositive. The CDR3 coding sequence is TGTGCCAGCAGCGTAGTGGTCTCTAGCGGGAGGCTTGCCTACAATGAGCAGTTCTTC. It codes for CASSVVVSSGRLAYNEQFF.